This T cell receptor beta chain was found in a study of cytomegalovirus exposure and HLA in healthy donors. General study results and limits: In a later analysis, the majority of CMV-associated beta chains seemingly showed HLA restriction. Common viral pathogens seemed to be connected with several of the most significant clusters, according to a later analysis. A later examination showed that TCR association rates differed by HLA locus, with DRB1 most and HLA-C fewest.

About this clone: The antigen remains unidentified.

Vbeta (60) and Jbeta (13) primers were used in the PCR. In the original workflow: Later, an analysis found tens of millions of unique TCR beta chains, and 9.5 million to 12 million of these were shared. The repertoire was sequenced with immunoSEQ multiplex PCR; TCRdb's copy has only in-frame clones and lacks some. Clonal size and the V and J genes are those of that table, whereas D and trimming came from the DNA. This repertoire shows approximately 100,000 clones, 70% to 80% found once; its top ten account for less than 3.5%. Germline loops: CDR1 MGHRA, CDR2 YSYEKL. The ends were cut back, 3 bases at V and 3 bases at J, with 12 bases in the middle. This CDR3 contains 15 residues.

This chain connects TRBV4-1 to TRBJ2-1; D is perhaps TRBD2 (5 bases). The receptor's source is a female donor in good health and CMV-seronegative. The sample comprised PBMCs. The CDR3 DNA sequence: TGCGCCAGCAGCCACGACTATCGGATCTACAATGAGCAGTTCTTC. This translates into CASSHDYRIYNEQFF.